This T cell receptor beta chain derives from a study of blood T cell repertoires in COVID-19. About the research overall: COVID-19 samples collected from the United States, Italy and Spain covered acute and convalescent phases. T cells, B-cell-depleted T cells, or PBMCs supplied cDNA or gDNA.

The CDR3 extends over 15 amino acids. Between the trimmed V and J ends, which lost 0 bases and 0 bases, there was a span of 9 bases. CDR1 and CDR2 (germline): SGHNT, YYREEE (reference sequence). The repertoire was sequenced with immunoSEQ multiplex PCR; TCRdb's copy has only in-frame clones and lacks some. The table records 250,000 to 300,000 clones, approximately 91% of them present only once. While infection was still active, Seattle patients were enrolled and then followed longitudinally. This rearrangement joins TRBV5-4 to TRBJ1-2; TRBD1 might be the D (6 bases). The sample was peripheral blood. This receptor was obtained from a woman aged 25 to 39 with COVID-19, enrolled during active disease. This CDR3 reads CASSLDRATNYGYTF. The CDR3, as DNA: TGTGCCAGCAGCTTGGACAGGGCAACTAACTATGGCTACACCTTC.